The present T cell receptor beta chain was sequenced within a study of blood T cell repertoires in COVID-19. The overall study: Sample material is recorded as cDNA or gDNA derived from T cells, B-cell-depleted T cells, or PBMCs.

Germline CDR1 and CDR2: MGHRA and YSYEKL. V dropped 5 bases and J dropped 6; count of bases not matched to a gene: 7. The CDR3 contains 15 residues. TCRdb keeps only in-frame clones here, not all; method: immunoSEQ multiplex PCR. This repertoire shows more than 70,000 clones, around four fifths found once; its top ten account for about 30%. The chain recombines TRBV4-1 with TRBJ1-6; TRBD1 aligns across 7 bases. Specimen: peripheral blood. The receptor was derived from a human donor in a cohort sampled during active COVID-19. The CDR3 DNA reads TGCGCCAGCAGCGAGATCTGGACAGGTAATTCACCCCTCCACTTT. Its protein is CASSEIWTGNSPLHF.